These 30 T cell receptor beta chains were sequenced from one sample in a study of blood T cell repertoires in COVID-19. Assay: immunoSEQ multiplex PCR; the TCRdb copy retains only in-frame clones and omits some. The sample shows approximately 240,000 clones, around 80% of them seen only once. Sequenced input: peripheral blood. The receptors shown here come from a woman between 55 and 75 years old who had recovered from COVID-19.

The chain recombines TRBV5-1 with TRBJ1-6, with TRBD1 identical over 7 bases. V dropped 0 bases and J dropped 10; count of bases not matched to a gene: 4. The CDR3 loop spans 14 amino acids. Per germline, CDR1 SGHRS and CDR2 YFSETQ. CDR3 nucleotide sequence: TGCGCCAGCAGCTTGGAACAGGGGAACTCACCCCTCCACTTT. Protein: CASSLEQGNSPLHF.

The V gene is TRBV19, the J gene TRBJ1-5; 7 positions agree with TRBD1. Trimming took 5 bases from V and 4 from J; bases not matched to a gene: 8. This CDR3 comprises 15 residues. The V gene's germline CDR1 is LNHDA and CDR2 SQIVND (reference sequence). In DNA, the CDR3 is TGTGCCAGTAGTCCACGACAGGGCAGTAATCAGCCCCAGCATTTT. Translating gives CASSPRQGSNQPQHF.

This chain joins TRBV6-6 and TRBJ1-1; D is possibly TRBD1 (5 bases). The CDR3 has 12 residues. V shed 7 bases and J shed 1 base, with 7 bases lying between them. Germline CDR1 reads MNHNY; CDR2 reads SVGAGI (reference sequence). The CDR3 region is CASNQGNTEAFF. DNA of the CDR3: TGTGCCAGCAACCAGGGGAACACTGAAGCTTTCTTT.

The genes are TRBV9 and TRBJ1-6; 9 bases are a match to TRBD1. Germline V gives CDR1 SGDLS, CDR2 YYNGEE. This CDR3 region has 15 residues. Unmatched junction bases numbered 2, after V lost 0 bases and J lost 7 bases. The CDR3 spells CASSVGDRVNSPLHF. CDR3 bases: TGTGCCAGCAGCGTAGGGGACAGGGTAAATTCACCCCTCCACTTT.

The rearrangement joins TRBV11-2 to TRBJ2-3; weak D call: TRBD2 (5 bases). The germline V and J ends were trimmed by 5 bases and 3 bases, with 24 bases remaining between them. The V gene's germline CDR1 is SGHAT and CDR2 FQNNGV. This CDR3 has 18 residues. This chain's CDR3 is CASSDGFGRTQATDTQYF. The CDR3 bases are TGTGCCAGCAGCGACGGTTTTGGACGGACTCAGGCAACAGATACGCAGTATTTT.

The V gene is TRBV9, the J gene TRBJ1-3; 8 bases line up with TRBD1. With 4 bases clipped from V and 7 bases from J, the junction kept 10 bases outside the gene matches. CDR3 length: 15 amino acids. Germline V gives CDR1 SGDLS, CDR2 YYNGEE. CDR3 loop: CASSFQGARGNTIYF. CDR3 nucleotide sequence: TGTGCCAGCAGCTTCCAGGGGGCCAGAGGGAACACCATATATTTT.

This chain joins TRBV4-2 and TRBJ2-2; the D gene is possibly TRBD1 (8 bases). This CDR3 is built from 18 residues. The germline V gene has CDR1 LGHNA and CDR2 YNFKEQ. V was cut by 4 bases and J by 0 bases, with 18 bases left in between. The CDR3 is CASSPIPAGQANTGELFF. CDR3 coding DNA: TGTGCCAGCAGCCCTATCCCAGCGGGACAGGCGAACACCGGGGAGCTGTTTTTT.

V gene TRBV3-1 (or the pseudogene TRBV3-2) combines with J gene TRBJ1-1, with 7 bases that match TRBD1. From germline, CDR1 is LGHDT and CDR2 YNNKEL (reference sequence). Unmatched junction bases numbered 6, after V lost 1 base and J lost 4 bases. This CDR3 is built from 15 residues. DNA for the CDR3: TGTGCCAGCAGCCAAGCCGGGACAGTGGGCACTGAAGCTTTCTTT. Amino acid sequence: CASSQAGTVGTEAFF.

V and J are TRBV6-5 and TRBJ2-7; 9 bases line up with TRBD1. The CDR3 totals 14 residues. Losses at the gene ends were 6 bases for V and 2 bases for J; bases not matched to a gene: 5. Germline V lookup: CDR1 MNHEY, CDR2 SVGAGI. CDR3 sequence: CASSSGTGPYEQYF. CDR3 sequence (DNA): TGTGCCAGCAGCTCCGGGACAGGGCCCTACGAGCAGTACTTC.

CDR3 coding DNA: TGTGCCAGCATGGATGACGGACGAGAACAGGGCGATACGCAGTATTTT. It encodes CASMDDGREQGDTQYF. The chain couples TRBV6-4 to TRBJ2-3; tentatively, D is TRBD1 (6 bases). Trimming shortened V by 7 bases and J by 6 bases, and 23 bases separated the two germline ends. The germline V gene encodes CDR1 MRHNA and CDR2 SNTAGT. This CDR3 comprises 16 residues.

The chain uses TRBV30 and TRBJ2-6, with D maybe TRBD1 (6 bases). V shed 0 bases and J shed 0 bases, with 24 bases lying between them. Looked up from germline, CDR1 is GTSNPN and CDR2 is SVGIG (reference sequence). The CDR3 spans 21 residues. The CDR3 bases are TGTGCCTGGAGTGTTTATACCTGGGGGCGAAGACTGAACTCTGGGGCCAACGTCCTGACTTTC. Translation gives CAWSVYTWGRRLNSGANVLTF. The entire variable domain, with the rest obtained from reference TRBV30 and TRBJ2-6, is as follows: SQTIHQWPATLVQPVGSPLSLECTVEGTSNPNLYWYRQAAGRGLQLLFYSVGIGQISSEVPQNLSASRPQDRQFILSSKKLLLSDSGFYLCAWSVYTWGRRLNSGANVLTFGAGSRLTVL.

The V and J genes are TRBV4-3 and TRBJ2-2; 10 nucleotides agree with TRBD2. The CDR3 length is 17 residues. V lost 0 bases to trimming and J lost 2 bases; unmatched junction nucleotides: 3. The V gene's germline CDR1 is LGHNA and CDR2 YSLEER. The CDR3 sequence: CASSQEAGGHNTGELFF. As DNA, the CDR3 is TGCGCCAGCAGCCAAGAAGCGGGGGGGCATAACACCGGGGAGCTGTTTTTT.

This chain joins TRBV2 and TRBJ1-1; perhaps TRBD1 as D (5 bases). This CDR3 is built from 12 residues. Germline V CDR1 and CDR2: SNHLY, FYNNEI. Deletions cut 4 bases from V and 8 bases from J, with 11 bases between. CDR3 protein: CASSGQSFEAFF. The CDR3 DNA follows: TGTGCCAGCAGTGGACAGTCTTTCGAAGCTTTCTTT.

The J gene is TRBJ2-7, the V gene TRBV4-1, with 7 bases that match TRBD2. The CDR3 loop spans 13 amino acids. The ends lost 4 bases at V and 2 bases at J; junction bases unmatched: 2. The germline CDR1 and CDR2 sequences are MGHRA and YSYEKL. CDR3 region: CASSRGGPYEQYF. The CDR3 DNA reads as TGCGCCAGCAGCCGCGGGGGACCCTACGAGCAGTACTTC.

The V gene is TRBV10-3, the J gene TRBJ2-3, with 15 bases matching TRBD2. V gave up 4 bases and J gave up 6 bases; unmatched junction bases: 5. The CDR3 length is 16 residues. Germline-derived CDR1 and CDR2 are ENHRY and SYGVKD. This CDR3 reads CAISARTSGGADTQYF. The CDR3 DNA reads as TGTGCCATCAGTGCCCGGACTAGCGGGGGGGCGGATACGCAGTATTTT.

This chain connects TRBV5-1 to TRBJ1-2; 10 nucleotides match TRBD1. Germline V gene lookup returns CDR1 SGHRS and CDR2 YFSETQ. Trimming cost V 4 bases and J 3 bases; bases outside gene matches: 6. This CDR3 region has 15 residues. In DNA form, the CDR3 reads TGCGCCAGCAGCCCATTGACAGGGGGCCACTATGGCTACACCTTC. This codes for CASSPLTGGHYGYTF.

The V gene is TRBV19, the J gene TRBJ2-1; 9 bases line up with TRBD1. In germline, CDR1 is LNHDA, CDR2 SQIVND (reference sequence). V was pared by 6 bases and J by 10 bases, with 13 bases of the junction left unmatched. The length of the CDR3 is 15 residues. The CDR3 here is CASSRWDRVFNEQFF. Written as DNA, the CDR3 is TGTGCCAGTAGCCGGTGGGACAGGGTCTTCAACGAGCAGTTCTTC.

This chain joins TRBV6-5 and TRBJ1-6; perhaps TRBD1 as D (6 bases). V dropped 5 bases and J dropped 11 bases, with 13 bases sitting between them. The CDR3 has 13 residues. Germline V gene lookup returns CDR1 MNHEY and CDR2 SVGAGI. DNA of the CDR3: TGTGCCAGCAGTCGACGGACAGCTACACCCCTCCACTTT. This codes for CASSRRTATPLHF.

This chain joins TRBV5-4 and TRBJ1-1, with D possibly TRBD1 on 5 matching bases. Germline values: CDR1 SGHNT, CDR2 YYREEE (reference sequence). This CDR3 region has 17 residues. Trimming shortened V by 4 bases and J by 4 bases, and 23 bases separated the two germline ends. CDR3 protein: CASSPGLWAGTFTEAFF. DNA of the CDR3: TGTGCCAGCAGCCCCGGCCTGTGGGCCGGGACTTTCACTGAAGCTTTCTTT.

The J gene is TRBJ2-7, the V gene TRBV7-2; no definite D call. The CDR3 has 13 residues. Trimming shortened V by 5 bases and J by 6 bases, and 14 bases separated the two germline ends. In germline, CDR1 is SGHTA, CDR2 FQGNSA. The CDR3 DNA sequence: TGTGCCAGCAGCCTACAGTTGCGCGCCGAGCAGTACTTC. Protein sequence: CASSLQLRAEQYF.

The chain employs TRBV7-8 and TRBJ2-7; 7 bases fit TRBD2. J gave up 4 bases and V 2 bases, and 14 bases lay outside the gene matches. The CDR3 consists of 17 residues. From germline, CDR1 is SGHVS and CDR2 FQNEAQ. The CDR3 nucleotides are TGTGCCAGCAGCTTACGATCCATCGGACTAGACCCATACGAGCAGTACTTC. Protein sequence: CASSLRSIGLDPYEQYF.

The chain carries TRBV4-1 and TRBJ2-6; perhaps TRBD1 as D (5 bases). V gave up 8 bases and J gave up 2 bases, with 13 bases separating them. Looked up from germline, CDR1 is MGHRA and CDR2 is YSYEKL. The CDR3 runs to 15 residues. The CDR3 here is CASGPGSAGANVLTF. In nucleotides, the CDR3 is TGCGCCAGCGGACCAGGGTCGGCTGGGGCCAACGTCCTGACTTTC.

The chain employs TRBV7-2 and TRBJ2-3, with D possibly TRBD1 on 5 matching bases. Looked up from germline, CDR1 is SGHTA and CDR2 is FQGNSA. The length of the CDR3 is 13 residues. Trimming removed 9 bases at V and 3 bases at J, with 13 bases between. CDR3: CARGDQGTDTQYF. Written as DNA, the CDR3 is TGTGCCAGAGGAGACCAGGGAACAGATACGCAGTATTTT.

The genes are TRBV24-1 and TRBJ2-3, with 10 bases matching TRBD2. Germline V gives CDR1 KGHDR, CDR2 SFDVKD. V shed 6 bases, J shed 7 bases, and the junction held 6 bases outside the gene matches. The CDR3 is 14 residues long. The DNA for the CDR3 is TGTGCCACCAGTAAGGCTAGCGGGGGAAATACGCAGTATTTT. It is translated as CATSKASGGNTQYF.

The V call is TRBV10-3, the J call TRBJ2-3, with TRBD2 identical over 7 bases. The CDR3 spans 14 residues. The germline V gene has CDR1 ENHRY and CDR2 SYGVKD. J lost 6 bases, V lost 6 bases, and 9 bases had no gene match. The CDR3, as DNA: TGTGCCATCAGCCGAGCGGGGCTCGGGGATACGCAGTATTTT. Its translation is CAISRAGLGDTQYF.

This rearrangement joins TRBV2 to TRBJ2-4, with TRBD2 identical over 13 bases. Trimming removed 5 bases from V and 1 base from J; junction bases left unmatched: 8. The CDR3 extends over 18 amino acids. Germline values: CDR1 SNHLY, CDR2 FYNNEI. The CDR3 sequence is CASSLPGLAGRAKNIQYF. For the CDR3, the DNA is TGTGCCAGCAGTCTTCCGGGACTAGCGGGGAGGGCCAAAAACATTCAGTACTTC.

The chain carries TRBV6-5 and TRBJ2-7; D is perhaps TRBD2 (5 bases). V lost 7 bases to trimming and J lost 9 bases, with 19 bases between them. This CDR3 spans 13 amino acids. The germline gives CDR1 MNHEY, CDR2 SVGAGI. CDR3 loop: CASTEMRESRQYF. In nucleotides, the CDR3 is TGTGCCAGCACCGAGATGAGGGAGTCTAGGCAGTACTTC.

CDR3 sequence: CAGRRGRNTEAFF. The DNA for the CDR3 is TGTGCCGGGCGGAGGGGCCGGAACACTGAAGCTTTCTTT. The chain carries TRBV6-5 and TRBJ1-1; possibly TRBD1 for D (5 bases). Germline-derived CDR1 and CDR2 are MNHEY and SVGAGI. Deletions cut 11 bases from V and 1 base from J, with 14 bases between. The CDR3 spans 13 residues.

V is TRBV6-5 and J is TRBJ1-2, with 9 bases fitting TRBD1. J was trimmed by 6 bases and V by 3 bases; bases with no gene match: 5. The CDR3 runs to 14 residues. CDR1 and CDR2 from the germline V gene are MNHEY and SVGAGI. For the CDR3, the DNA is TGTGCCAGCAGTTATAGAACAGGGGGCGATGGCTACACCTTC. This translates into CASSYRTGGDGYTF.

The chain joins TRBV5-1 to TRBJ2-5; no clear D. In germline, CDR1 is SGHRS, CDR2 YFSETQ. CDR3 length equals 14 residues. The V end lost 4 bases, the J end lost 2 bases, and 12 bases lay between the germline ends. CDR3 sequence: CASSPQQQQETQYF. In DNA form, the CDR3 reads TGCGCCAGCAGCCCCCAACAGCAGCAAGAGACCCAGTACTTC.